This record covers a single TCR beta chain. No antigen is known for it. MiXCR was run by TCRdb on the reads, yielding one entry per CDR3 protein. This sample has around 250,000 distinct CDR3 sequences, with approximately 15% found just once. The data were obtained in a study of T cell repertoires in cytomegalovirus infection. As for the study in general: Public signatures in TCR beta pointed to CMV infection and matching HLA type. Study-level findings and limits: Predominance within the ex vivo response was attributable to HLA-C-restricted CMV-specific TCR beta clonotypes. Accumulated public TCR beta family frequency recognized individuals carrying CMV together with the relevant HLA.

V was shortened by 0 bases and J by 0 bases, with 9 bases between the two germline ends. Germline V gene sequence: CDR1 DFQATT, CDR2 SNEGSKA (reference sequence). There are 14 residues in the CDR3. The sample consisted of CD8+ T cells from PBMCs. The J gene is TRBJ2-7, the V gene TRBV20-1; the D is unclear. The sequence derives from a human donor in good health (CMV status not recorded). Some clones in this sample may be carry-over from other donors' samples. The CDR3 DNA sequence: TGCAGTGCTAGAGATCCTGGGGACTCCTACGAGCAGTACTTC. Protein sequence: CSARDPGDSYEQYF.